A selection of T cell receptor beta chains follows, all from one sample in a study of blood T cells in healthy people across ages. TCRdb re-analysed the 5' RACE reads in MiXCR, keeping a single row per CDR3 protein. The sample has approximately 1.5 million distinct CDR3 sequences, approximately 39% seen once. Material: blood. The receptors shown here come from a woman under 30 in good health. Each CDR3 is given with its conserved first and last residue. A D gene is named only where the DNA matches it firmly. Clone size, where shown, is once, few, many, or a class for clones that have expanded.

>-|TRBJ2-3|TRBV20-1|-|15
CSASSTRAMTDTQYF
TGCAGTGCTAGCTCTACTAGGGCCATGACAGATACGCAGTATTTT
>-|TRBJ1-1|TRBV20-1|few|13
CSAAGDGDTEAFF
TGCAGTGCTGCCGGGGACGGAGACACTGAAGCTTTCTTT
>TRBD1|TRBJ2-7|TRBV20-1|-|13
CSASGTVDDEQYF
TGCAGTGCTTCCGGGACAGTCGATGATGAGCAGTACTTC
>-|TRBJ1-6|TRBV4-1|few|15
CASSQESQGYSPLHF
TGCGCCAGCAGCCAAGAATCCCAGGGCTATTCACCCCTCCACTTT
>TRBD2|TRBJ2-7|TRBV10-3|-|14
CAITETSGTYEQYF
TGTGCCATCACCGAGACTAGCGGGACCTACGAGCAGTACTTC
>TRBD1|TRBJ1-1|TRBV20-1|-|12
CSGDRRGTEAFF
TGCAGTGGGGACAGGCGGGGCACTGAAGCTTTCTTT
>-|TRBJ2-2|TRBV12-3/TRBV12-4|-|13
CASRAEGTGELFF
TGTGCCAGCAGGGCCGAAGGCACCGGGGAGCTGTTTTTT
>-|TRBJ2-1|TRBV6-6|few|12
CASVGTLNEQFF
TGTGCCAGCGTAGGGACCCTCAATGAGCAGTTCTTC
>-|TRBJ1-5|TRBV15|few|16
CATSRTSGGGYQPQHF
TGTGCCACCAGCAGAACGTCGGGGGGCGGGTATCAGCCCCAGCATTTT
>-|TRBJ2-1|TRBV10-3|-|17
CAISDPVSLSSYNEQFF
TGTGCCATCAGTGACCCGGTGAGCCTCAGCTCCTACAATGAGCAGTTCTTC
>-|TRBJ1-2|TRBV4-3|-|15
CASSQDSAGNYGYTF
TGCGCCAGCAGCCAAGATTCGGCAGGGAACTATGGCTACACCTTC
>TRBD1|TRBJ2-7|TRBV28|-|13
CATYRGRSYEQYF
TGTGCCACCTACAGGGGCAGGTCCTACGAGCAGTACTTC
>TRBD1|TRBJ1-2|TRBV20-1|-|13
CSARGTGVYGYTF
TGCAGTGCTAGAGGGACAGGTGTCTATGGCTACACCTTC
>TRBD1|TRBJ2-1|TRBV20-1|-|13
CSAMGQGNNEQFF
TGCAGTGCTATGGGACAGGGCAACAATGAGCAGTTCTTC
>TRBD1|TRBJ1-3|TRBV12-3/TRBV12-4|few|16
CASSLAKTGSGNTIYF
TGTGCCAGCAGTTTAGCGAAGACAGGGTCTGGAAACACCATATATTTT
>-|TRBJ2-3|TRBV11-2|few|15
CASSPQGSRPDTQYF
TGTGCCAGCAGCCCCCAAGGAAGTCGGCCAGATACGCAGTATTTT
>-|TRBJ2-1|TRBV7-2|-|15
CASLLRRSSYNEQFF
TGTGCCAGCCTGCTCCGGCGGAGCTCCTACAATGAGCAGTTCTTC
>-|TRBJ2-7|TRBV3-1|few|14
CASSQDGLTYEQYF
TGTGCCAGCAGCCAAGATGGGCTCACCTACGAGCAGTACTTC
>-|TRBJ2-7|TRBV7-9|-|15
CASSPGGPTAYEQYF
TGTGCCAGCAGCCCCGGTGGGCCCACGGCATACGAGCAGTACTTC
>TRBD1|TRBJ2-1|TRBV24-1|-|16
CATSDLPGQGRNEQFF
TGTGCCACCAGTGATTTGCCCGGACAGGGACGCAATGAGCAGTTCTTC
>TRBD1|TRBJ2-7|TRBV9|-|16
CASSARDRGLYNEQYF
TGTGCCAGCAGCGCCCGGGACAGGGGTCTCTACAATGAGCAGTACTTC
>-|TRBJ1-6|TRBV4-2|few|16
CASSQAQGANNSPLHF
TGTGCCAGCAGCCAAGCACAGGGTGCGAATAATTCACCCCTCCACTTT
>-|TRBJ2-4|TRBV27|-|14
CASSFLTTKNIQYF
TGTGCCAGCAGTTTTCTGACTACAAAAAACATTCAGTACTTC
>TRBD2|TRBJ2-1|TRBV19|few|11
CASLAGNEQFF
TGTGCCAGTTTAGCGGGAAATGAGCAGTTCTTC
>TRBD2|TRBJ2-5|TRBV20-1|-|14
CSAREAGASGEQYF
TGCAGTGCTAGAGAGGCGGGAGCCTCAGGTGAGCAGTACTTC
>-|TRBJ1-1|TRBV15|-|14
CATSSRGRNTEAFF
TGTGCCACCAGCTCCCGGGGGAGGAACACTGAAGCTTTCTTT
>-|TRBJ1-1|TRBV6-1|-|13
CASRLQGPPEAFF
TGTGCCAGCAGATTACAGGGACCCCCTGAAGCTTTCTTT
>-|TRBJ2-1|TRBV6-5|-|17
CASSSKRQLAGRNEQFF
TGTGCCAGCAGTTCCAAAAGACAACTGGCGGGCCGCAATGAGCAGTTCTTC
>-|TRBJ1-2|TRBV7-2|many|13
CASSLNGPYGYTF
TGTGCCAGCAGCTTAAACGGACCCTATGGCTACACCTTC
>TRBD2|TRBJ2-7|TRBV29-1|-|16
CSVEGFGTSGSYEQYF
TGCAGCGTTGAAGGATTTGGGACTAGCGGGAGCTACGAGCAGTACTTC
>-|TRBJ1-6|TRBV14|many|14
CASSPSNRDSPLHF
TGTGCCAGCAGCCCCAGCAACAGGGATTCACCCCTCCACTTT
>-|TRBJ2-7|TRBV27|-|14
CASSPYRDIAEQYF
TGTGCCAGCAGTCCCTACCGGGACATTGCCGAGCAGTACTTC
>-|TRBJ1-1|TRBV2|-|13
CASKLEPNTEAFF
TGTGCCAGCAAATTGGAACCGAACACTGAAGCTTTCTTT
>-|TRBJ2-1|TRBV4-3|-|17
CASSQGGSGFSYNEQFF
TGCGCCAGCAGCCAAGGGGGGAGCGGGTTTTCCTACAATGAGCAGTTCTTC
>-|TRBJ2-1|TRBV12-3/TRBV12-4|-|13
CASSLKGKDEQFF
TGTGCCAGCAGTTTAAAGGGTAAGGATGAGCAGTTCTTC
>TRBD2|TRBJ2-7|TRBV5-1|-|17
CASSIRTSGIIAYEQYF
TGCGCCAGCAGCATTAGGACTAGCGGGATTATCGCCTACGAGCAGTACTTC
>TRBD1|TRBJ2-1|TRBV6-5|few|14
CASSFTQGAKEQFF
TGTGCCAGCAGTTTTACACAGGGGGCTAAGGAGCAGTTCTTC
>TRBD2|TRBJ2-3|TRBV20-1|-|16
CSASSGSRFGTDTQYF
TGCAGTGCTAGTAGCGGGAGCCGCTTTGGCACAGATACGCAGTATTTT
>-|TRBJ1-1|TRBV29-1|-|12
CSALREFTEAFF
TGCAGCGCACTCAGGGAATTCACTGAAGCTTTCTTT
>-|TRBJ2-1|TRBV6-2/TRBV6-3|-|12
CASSYQRNEQFF
TGTGCCAGCAGTTACCAGCGCAATGAGCAGTTCTTC
>TRBD1|TRBJ1-2|TRBV20-1|-|14
CSAQGQGRVYGYTF
TGCAGTGCACAAGGACAGGGAAGAGTGTATGGCTACACCTTC